This TCR beta chain was documented in a study of blood T cells in healthy people across ages. The CDR3 has 13 residues. Germline V CDR1 and CDR2: SQVTM, ANQGSEA. Trimming shortened V by 3 bases and J by 5 bases, and 14 bases separated the two germline ends. Combining a sample-barcoded 5' primer with a J-beta primer mix, a second PCR ran for about 7 to 11 cycles. MiXCR, run by TCRdb on the 5' RACE reads, gives a single entry per CDR3 protein. The data contain 780,000 or so distinct CDR3 sequences, 25% of them singletons. The data were also submitted as part of a second study, on T cells of mothers and their children.

Sequencing was performed on blood. The sequence came from a boy aged 10-17 years in good health. V and J are TRBV29-1 and TRBJ2-7; a possible D gene is TRBD1 (5 bases). CDR3 sequence reads: CSVDAQGRHEQYF. CDR3 DNA sequence: TGCAGCGTTGACGCGCAGGGAAGACACGAGCAGTACTTC.